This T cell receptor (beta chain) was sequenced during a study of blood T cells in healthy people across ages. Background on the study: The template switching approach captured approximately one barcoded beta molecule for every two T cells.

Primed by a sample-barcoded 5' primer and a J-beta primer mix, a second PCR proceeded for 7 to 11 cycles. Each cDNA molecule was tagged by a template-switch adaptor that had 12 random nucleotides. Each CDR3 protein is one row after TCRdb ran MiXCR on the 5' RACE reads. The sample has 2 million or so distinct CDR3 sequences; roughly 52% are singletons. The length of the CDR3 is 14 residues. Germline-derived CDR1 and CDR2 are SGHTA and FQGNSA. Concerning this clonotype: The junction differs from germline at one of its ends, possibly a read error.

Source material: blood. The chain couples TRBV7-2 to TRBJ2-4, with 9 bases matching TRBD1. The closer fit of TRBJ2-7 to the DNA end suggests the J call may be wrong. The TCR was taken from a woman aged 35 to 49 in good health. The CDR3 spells CASGLLPGQGEQYF. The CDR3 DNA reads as TGTGCCAGCGGCTTGTTACCGGGACAGGGCGAGCAGTACTTC.